This T cell receptor (beta chain) was identified during a study of blood T cells in healthy people across ages. Across the study: Template switching picked up about one barcoded beta molecule for each two T cells.

CDR3 length: 16 residues. Trimming took 0 bases from V and 0 from J, leaving 14 bases between them. Germline V CDR1 and CDR2: DFQATT, SNEGSKA (reference sequence). Using a J-beta primer mix together with a sample-barcoded 5' primer, a second PCR was run for roughly 6 to 11 cycles. TCRdb reprocessed the 5' RACE reads via MiXCR and lists one record per CDR3 protein. This table holds 550,000 to 600,000 distinct CDR3 sequences, roughly 28% found once. This chain connects TRBV20-1 to TRBJ1-1, with D possibly being TRBD1 (6 bases). This clonotype was sampled from a woman between 65 and 79 years old in good health. What was sequenced was blood. The CDR3 DNA sequence: TGCAGTGCTAGAGATCTTGGGGGCGGCATGAACACTGAAGCTTTCTTT. It codes for CSARDLGGGMNTEAFF.